Presented here are 22 T cell receptor beta chains from one specimen sequenced in a study of T cell responses to AZD1222 COVID-19 vaccine. The method was immunoSEQ multiplex PCR; TCRdb's version includes in-frame clones alone and lacks a portion of them. The table has fewer than 130,000 clones, 70% to 90% seen once. The source material was peripheral blood, sampled 28 days after the second AZD1222 dose. The receptors here all came from an adult who received the AZD1222 COVID-19 vaccine.

The chain recombines TRBV6-2 or TRBV6-3 with TRBJ2-7; D is possibly TRBD1 (5 bases). The germline V gene encodes CDR1 MNHEY and CDR2 SVGEGT. V was trimmed by 2 bases and J by 2 bases, leaving 19 bases between them. This CDR3 has 17 residues. CDR3: CASSYERGWEDTYEQYF. Written as DNA, the CDR3 is TGTGCCAGCAGTTACGAAAGGGGTTGGGAAGACACCTACGAGCAGTACTTC.

The chain links TRBV13 to TRBJ2-1, with TRBD2 identical over 10 bases. The CDR3 covers 15 residues. With 3 bases clipped from V and 12 bases from J, the junction kept 11 bases outside the gene matches. Germline V lookup: CDR1 PRHDT, CDR2 FYEKMQ (reference sequence). The CDR3 here is CASSFKLAGTSGQFF. CDR3 DNA: TGTGCCAGCAGCTTCAAACTAGCGGGGACCTCCGGGCAGTTCTTC.

The chain combines TRBV6-5 with TRBJ2-1, with 7 bases that match TRBD1. This CDR3 comprises 14 residues. CDR1 is MNHEY, CDR2 SVGAGI, per germline. V shed 4 bases, J shed 5 bases, and the junction held 5 bases outside the gene matches. The chain's CDR3 is CASSSRTGDNEQFF. DNA of the CDR3: TGTGCCAGCAGTTCCAGGACAGGAGACAATGAGCAGTTCTTC.

The V gene is TRBV6-5, the J gene TRBJ1-1; D remains unclear. In germline, CDR1 is MNHEY, CDR2 SVGAGI. The length of the CDR3 is 13 residues. Deletions cut 6 bases from V and 2 bases from J, with 10 bases between. The CDR3 reads CASRTDGNTEAFF. In DNA, the CDR3 is TGTGCCAGCAGAACGGACGGAAACACTGAAGCTTTCTTT.

This clone was detected once. The V and J genes are TRBV30 and TRBJ1-6; D is ambiguous. With 4 bases removed from V and 0 bases from J, the gap between germline ends came to 4 bases. The CDR3 contains 13 residues. Germline V gives CDR1 GTSNPN, CDR2 SVGIG (reference sequence). In nucleotides, the CDR3 is TGTGCCTGGAAAAGCTCCTATAATTCACCCCTCCACTTT. Translating gives CAWKSSYNSPLHF.

V and J are TRBV18 and TRBJ2-1, with 13 bases that match TRBD2. Germline CDR1 KGHSH, CDR2 LQKENI. V was clipped by 0 bases and J by 5 bases; unmatched bases: 7. The CDR3 extends over 18 amino acids. In DNA, the CDR3 is TGTGCCAGCTCACCACCGGGACTAGCGGGAAGATTGGACAATGAGCAGTTCTTC. This codes for CASSPPGLAGRLDNEQFF.

This sequence joins TRBV28 and TRBJ2-5; TRBD2 matches at 7 bases. This CDR3 is built from 16 residues. V lost 3 bases and J lost 7; bases outside the gene matches: 14. In germline, CDR1 is MDHEN, CDR2 SYDVKM. In DNA form, the CDR3 reads TGTGCCAGCAGTTTGAGGTTTCTCGGGGGGAAGGTGACCCAGTACTTC. Amino acid sequence: CASSLRFLGGKVTQYF.

V and J are TRBV6-4 and TRBJ1-2, with D perhaps TRBD1 (5 bases). The length of the CDR3 is 17 residues. Between the trimmed V and J ends, which lost 0 bases and 4 bases, there was a span of 18 bases. Germline values: CDR1 MRHNA, CDR2 SNTAGT. The CDR3 is CASSDSSDGPGSYGYTF. The CDR3 nucleotides read TGTGCCAGCAGTGACTCGAGCGATGGGCCAGGGAGCTATGGCTACACCTTC.

The chain carries TRBV28 and TRBJ2-2; 8 positions match TRBD2. V gave up 3 bases and J gave up 6 bases; unmatched junction bases: 21. Germline assignment: CDR1 MDHEN and CDR2 SYDVKM. The CDR3 contains 20 residues. CDR3 in amino acids: CASSFFRRPGGLGGAGELFF. As DNA, the CDR3 is TGTGCCAGCAGTTTCTTCCGGCGTCCGGGGGGACTAGGTGGGGCCGGGGAGCTGTTTTTT. The entire variable domain, with the rest obtained from reference TRBV28 and TRBJ2-2, is as follows: DVKVTQSSRYLVKRTGEKVFLECVQDMDHENMFWYRQDPGLGLRLIYFSYDVKMKEKGDIPEGYSVSREKKERFSLILESASTNQTSMYLCASSFFRRPGGLGGAGELFFGEGSRLTVL.

DNA of the CDR3: TGTGCCAGCAGTCCTGACGACTACAGGGGGCGCGAGATGTTTTATTTT. Translating gives CASSPDDYRGREMFYF. The gene calls are TRBV28 and TRBJ2-3; 9 nucleotides align to TRBD1. After removal of 5 bases from V and 15 bases from J, the junction contained 21 bases not matched to a gene. Germline lookup yields CDR1 MDHEN and CDR2 SYDVKM. The CDR3 is made up of 16 amino acids. Based on the CDR3 plus reference TRBV28 and TRBJ2-3, the full variable domain is DVKVTQSSRYLVKRTGEKVFLECVQDMDHENMFWYRQDPGLGLRLIYFSYDVKMKEKGDIPEGYSVSREKKERFSLILESASTNQTSMYLCASSPDDYRGREMFYFGPGTRLTVL.

The chain employs TRBV7-2 and TRBJ2-7; 9 nucleotides line up with TRBD2. Per the germline V gene, CDR1 is SGHTA and CDR2 is FQGNSA. This CDR3 contains 15 residues. Germline trimming cut 2 bases from V and 1 base from J; bases unmatched to any gene: 3. The CDR3: CASSLLSGRSYEQYF. The CDR3 nucleotides read TGTGCCAGCAGCTTACTTAGCGGGAGATCCTACGAGCAGTACTTC.

The V call is TRBV5-5, the J call TRBJ2-5, with 11 bases that match TRBD2. The V gene's germline CDR1 is SGHKS and CDR2 YYEKEE (reference sequence). The CDR3 extends over 16 amino acids. J lost 2 bases, V lost 1 base, and 4 bases had no gene match. The CDR3 DNA is TGTGCCAGCAGCTTGTTTCTAGCGGGAGGACAAGAGACCCAGTACTTC. Its protein product is CASSLFLAGGQETQYF.

This chain links TRBV3-1 (or the pseudogene TRBV3-2) with TRBJ2-6; 12 bases map to TRBD2. V lost 6 bases and J lost 4; bases outside the gene matches: 10. CDR3 length equals 18 residues. CDR1 and CDR2 (germline): LGHDT, YNNKEL (reference sequence). This chain's CDR3 is CASRPTSGRLSGANVLTF. In nucleotides, the CDR3 is TGTGCCAGCAGACCGACTAGCGGGAGACTTTCAGGGGCCAACGTCCTGACTTTC.

This clone was recorded once. This chain links TRBV3-1 (or the pseudogene TRBV3-2) with TRBJ1-1; TRBD1 aligns across 8 bases. The CDR3 runs to 15 residues. Germline V gene lookup returns CDR1 LGHDT and CDR2 YNNKEL (reference sequence). V lost 3 bases, J lost 3 bases, and 6 bases stayed unmatched. The CDR3 bases are TGTGCCAGCAGCCACTCCGGACAGGGAGACACTGAAGCTTTCTTT. Encoded protein: CASSHSGQGDTEAFF.

The chain couples TRBV5-1 to TRBJ2-1; 13 bases are shared with TRBD2. The junction had 7 bases not matched to a gene; V was cut back by 3 bases and J by 7 bases. The CDR3 loop spans 16 amino acids. In germline, CDR1 is SGHRS, CDR2 YFSETQ. The CDR3 nucleotides read TGCGCCAGCAGCTACCCGGGACTAGCGGGACGGAATGAGCAGTTCTTC. This encodes CASSYPGLAGRNEQFF. Supplemented by reference TRBV5-1 and TRBJ2-1, the full variable domain reads KAGVTQTPRYLIKTRGQQVTLSCSPISGHRSVSWYQQTPGQGLQFLFEYFSETQRNKGNFPGRFSGRQFSNSRSEMNVSTLELGDSALYLCASSYPGLAGRNEQFFGPGTRLTVL.

This clone was detected once. CDR3 sequence: CASSLPGGFGTGELFF. For the CDR3, the DNA is TGTGCCAGCAGTTTACCAGGGGGCTTCGGCACCGGGGAGCTGTTTTTT. V and J are TRBV27 and TRBJ2-2; 8 nucleotides align to TRBD1. Germline CDR1 and CDR2: MNHEY and SMNVEV (reference sequence). V shed 2 bases and J 4 bases; nucleotides not matched to a gene: 6. The CDR3 spans 16 residues.

The chain couples TRBV28 to TRBJ1-5; no definite D call. Germline loops: CDR1 MDHEN, CDR2 SYDVKM. The CDR3 extends over 14 amino acids. The V end lost 1 base, the J end lost 7 bases, and 11 bases lay between the germline ends. Written as DNA, the CDR3 is TGTGCCAGCAGTTTATCCCAGAAGGAACAGCCCCAGCATTTT. Protein: CASSLSQKEQPQHF.

V is TRBV7-3 and J is TRBJ2-1; 7 nucleotides line up with TRBD2. The CDR3 extends over 14 amino acids. The germline V gene has CDR1 SGHTA and CDR2 FQGTGA. V lost 4 bases to trimming and J lost 12 bases; unmatched junction nucleotides: 12. The CDR3 spells CASSSTGGLQRQFF. CDR3 sequence (DNA): TGTGCCAGCAGCTCAACGGGGGGACTACAGAGGCAGTTCTTC.

The chain is built from TRBV18 and TRBJ2-1; the D is unclear. Germline V CDR1 and CDR2: KGHSH, LQKENI. V was pared by 2 bases and J by 0 bases, with 17 bases between. This CDR3 has 18 amino acids. This CDR3 reads CASSPSLHIASSYNEQFF. In DNA, the CDR3 is TGTGCCAGCTCACCATCTCTACACATTGCTAGCTCCTACAATGAGCAGTTCTTC.

The rearrangement uses TRBV6-5 and TRBJ1-1; D unresolved. V shed 3 bases and J shed 0 bases, with 11 bases lying between them. This CDR3 spans 15 amino acids. The germline CDR1 and CDR2 sequences are MNHEY and SVGAGI. The CDR3 reads CASSYVGVVNTEAFF. CDR3 nucleotide sequence: TGTGCCAGCAGTTATGTTGGTGTTGTGAACACTGAAGCTTTCTTT.

The J gene is TRBJ2-6, the V gene TRBV4-1; weak D call: TRBD1 (6 bases). This CDR3 has 20 amino acids. The ends were cut back, 0 bases at V and 0 bases at J, with 18 bases in the middle. CDR1 is MGHRA, CDR2 YSYEKL, per germline. DNA for the CDR3: TGCGCCAGCAGCCAAGATGGGGGACATACGCCGCGCTCTGGGGCCAACGTCCTGACTTTC. It codes for CASSQDGGHTPRSGANVLTF.

This clone has a handful of counts. This chain links TRBV7-3 with TRBJ2-1; 10 bases align to TRBD2. The CDR3 covers 15 residues. V lost 6 bases and J lost 8; bases outside the gene matches: 10. Per germline, CDR1 SGHTA and CDR2 FQGTGA. As DNA, the CDR3 is TGTGCCAGCAGTCTTAGTAGCGGGAGGTTTCATGAGCAGTTCTTC. It encodes CASSLSSGRFHEQFF.